These T cell receptor beta chains were read from a single sample in a study of T cell changes during pregnancy in multiple sclerosis. Produced via immunoSEQ multiplex PCR; TCRdb's table is partial and in-frame only. This sample has 36,000 or so clones, with about 91% found just once. The input for sequencing was CD8+ T cells from peripheral blood mononuclear cells, taken in the third trimester of pregnancy. The receptors shown here come from a female donor with multiple sclerosis, enrolled in a pregnancy study. Each CDR3 is given with its conserved first and last residue. D genes are given only for firm matches. Part of the rows lack a size; the others show once, few, many or a class for expanded clones.

CDR3,DNA,D,V,J,size
CASSPFRAEAFF,TGTGCCAGTAGTCCCTTCAGGGCCGAAGCTTTCTTT,NA,TRBV19,TRBJ1-1,once
CASSPGQGDEQYF,TGCGCCAGCAGCCCGGGACAGGGGGACGAGCAGTACTTC,TRBD1,TRBV4-1,TRBJ2-7,NA
CASGLSRGTEDQPQHF,TGTGCTAGTGGTTTGTCCCGCGGGACAGAAGATCAGCCCCAGCATTTT,TRBD1,TRBV12-5,TRBJ1-5,NA
CASSLAAGVTHEQFF,TGTGCCAGCAGCTTAGCAGCGGGGGTTACCCATGAGCAGTTCTTC,TRBD2,TRBV7-6,TRBJ2-1,NA
CASSLPTVSYEQYF,TGTGCCAGCAGCCTACCGACAGTTTCCTACGAGCAGTACTTC,NA,TRBV5-5,TRBJ2-7,NA
CASSLSREYNEQFF,TGTGCCAGCAGCTTAAGTCGGGAGTACAATGAGCAGTTCTTC,NA,TRBV7-9,TRBJ2-1,NA
CASSEPGLPDTQYF,TGTGCCAGCAGCGAACCGGGACTTCCAGATACGCAGTATTTT,NA,TRBV9,TRBJ2-3,NA
CAAQGSLDGYTF,TGTGCCGCCCAGGGAAGCCTAGACGGCTACACCTTC,NA,TRBV10-3,TRBJ1-2,NA
CASSEGDYSNQPQHF,TGTGCCAGCAGTGAAGGAGACTATAGCAATCAGCCCCAGCATTTT,NA,TRBV2,TRBJ1-5,large
CASSLPYTDTQYF,TGTGCCAGCAGCTTGCCTTACACAGATACGCAGTATTTT,NA,TRBV5-4,TRBJ2-3,NA
CASMQGGEYTGELFF,TGTGCCAGCATGCAAGGGGGGGAGTACACCGGGGAGCTGTTTTTT,NA,TRBV5-6,TRBJ2-2,NA
CASSSLYGSGTDTQYF,TGTGCCAGTAGTTCCCTTTACGGGAGCGGCACGGATACGCAGTATTTT,NA,TRBV19,TRBJ2-3,NA
CASSRKAGGGYQETQYF,TGTGCCAGCAGCCGAAAAGCGGGGGGCGGGTACCAAGAGACCCAGTACTTC,NA,TRBV12-1,TRBJ2-5,NA
CASSPTRSNQPQHF,TGTGCCAGCAGCCCAACACGTAGCAATCAGCCCCAGCATTTT,NA,TRBV7-9,TRBJ1-5,NA
CASSLRAGGYEQYF,TGTGCCAGCAGTTTAAGAGCGGGGGGTTACGAGCAGTACTTC,TRBD2,TRBV27,TRBJ2-7,NA
CASSQDFSTASYEQYF,TGCGCCAGCAGCCAAGATTTTAGCACCGCCTCCTACGAGCAGTACTTC,NA,TRBV4-3,TRBJ2-7,once
CSVEDNRGLLNEQFF,TGCAGCGTTGAAGATAACAGGGGGCTGTTGAATGAGCAGTTCTTC,TRBD1,TRBV29-1,TRBJ2-1,once
CASSLGTSGRGNEQFF,TGTGCCAGCAGCTTAGGGACTAGCGGGAGGGGGAATGAGCAGTTCTTC,TRBD2,TRBV7-8,TRBJ2-1,NA
CASSRGSGANVLTF,TGCGCCAGCAGTAGGGGATCTGGGGCCAACGTCCTGACTTTC,NA,TRBV10-1,TRBJ2-6,NA
CASNFVAGLQNEQFF,TGTGCTAGTAACTTCGTAGCGGGACTCCAGAATGAGCAGTTCTTC,TRBD2,TRBV12-5,TRBJ2-1,NA
CASSLLLAGVGEQYF,TGTGCCAGCAGCTTATTATTAGCGGGAGTGGGGGAGCAGTACTTC,TRBD2,TRBV11-2,TRBJ2-7,NA
CASSFLAGTSTDTQYF,TGTGCCAGCAGTTTCCTAGCGGGGACCAGCACAGATACGCAGTATTTT,TRBD2,TRBV27,TRBJ2-3,few
CASTFSGVPPYEQYF,TGCGCCAGCACCTTCTCGGGGGTCCCCCCCTACGAGCAGTACTTC,NA,TRBV5-1,TRBJ2-7,NA
CASSLDRAHEQYF,TGTGCCAGCAGCTTAGATCGAGCTCACGAGCAGTACTTC,NA,TRBV11-2,TRBJ2-7,NA
CASSFEGSYEQYF,TGTGCCAGCAGTTTTGAGGGTTCCTACGAGCAGTACTTC,NA,TRBV27,TRBJ2-7,NA
CASSLPGYTEAFF,TGTGCCAGCAGCTTGCCAGGATACACTGAAGCTTTCTTT,NA,TRBV11-2,TRBJ1-1,once
CASSPSVPQPQHF,TGTGCCAGCAGCCCGAGTGTGCCTCAGCCCCAGCATTTT,NA,TRBV11-2,TRBJ1-5,few
CASRLKGAWTYNEQFF,TGTGCCAGCAGACTAAAGGGTGCCTGGACTTACAATGAGCAGTTCTTC,NA,TRBV14,TRBJ2-1,NA
CASSLYRDSTGELFF,TGCGCCAGCAGCCTCTATCGGGATAGCACCGGGGAGCTGTTTTTT,NA,TRBV5-4,TRBJ2-2,NA
CASSAGAGSNQPQHF,TGTGCCAGCAGTGCCGGGGCGGGGAGCAATCAGCCCCAGCATTTT,NA,TRBV6-4,TRBJ1-5,once
CASTPTGDYEQYF,TGTGCCAGCACCCCGACAGGGGATTACGAGCAGTACTTC,TRBD1,TRBV27,TRBJ2-7,NA
CASIQEGLMNTEAFF,TGTGCCAGTATTCAGGAGGGGCTTATGAACACTGAAGCTTTCTTT,NA,TRBV19,TRBJ1-1,NA
CASSGGSSYNEQFF,TGTGCCAGCTCAGGGGGTTCGTCCTACAATGAGCAGTTCTTC,TRBD1,TRBV6-4,TRBJ2-1,NA
CASSMDLAGSTDTQYF,TGTGCCAGTAGTATGGATCTAGCGGGGTCCACAGATACGCAGTATTTT,TRBD2,TRBV19,TRBJ2-3,NA
CASSLGRGWEYF,TGTGCCAGCAGCTTAGGCAGGGGCTGGGAGTACTTC,NA,TRBV13,TRBJ2-7,NA
CASRSWESEQFF,TGTGCCAGCCGCTCATGGGAGTCTGAGCAGTTCTTC,NA,TRBV27,TRBJ2-1,NA
CASSLSRGLQETQYF,TGTGCCAGCAGTTTATCCAGGGGGCTGCAGGAGACCCAGTACTTC,TRBD1,TRBV27,TRBJ2-5,NA
CSGETSDYEQYF,TGCAGCGGGGAGACTAGCGACTACGAGCAGTACTTC,TRBD2,TRBV29-1,TRBJ2-7,few
CASSETGGNTEAFF,TGTGCCAGCAGTGAAACGGGGGGGAACACTGAAGCTTTCTTT,NA,TRBV6-1,TRBJ1-1,NA